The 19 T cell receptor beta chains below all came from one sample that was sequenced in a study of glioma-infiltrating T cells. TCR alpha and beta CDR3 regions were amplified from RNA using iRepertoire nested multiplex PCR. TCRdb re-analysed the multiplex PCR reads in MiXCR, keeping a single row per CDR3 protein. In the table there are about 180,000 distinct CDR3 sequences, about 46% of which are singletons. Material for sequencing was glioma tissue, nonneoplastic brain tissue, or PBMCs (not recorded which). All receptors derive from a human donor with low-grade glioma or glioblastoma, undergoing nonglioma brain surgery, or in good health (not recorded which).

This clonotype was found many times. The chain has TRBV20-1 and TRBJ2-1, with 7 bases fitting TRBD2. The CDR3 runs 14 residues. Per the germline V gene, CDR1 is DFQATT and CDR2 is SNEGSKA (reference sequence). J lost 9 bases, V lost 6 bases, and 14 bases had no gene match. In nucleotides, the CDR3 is TGCAGTGCAGTCCCTAGCGGTCGGACGGTTGAGCAGTTCTTC. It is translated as CSAVPSGRTVEQFF.

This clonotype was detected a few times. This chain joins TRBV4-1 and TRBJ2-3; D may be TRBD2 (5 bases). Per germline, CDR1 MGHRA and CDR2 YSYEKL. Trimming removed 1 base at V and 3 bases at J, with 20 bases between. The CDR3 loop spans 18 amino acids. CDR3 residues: CASSQVAVGSGRTDTQYF. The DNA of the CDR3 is TGCGCCAGCAGCCAAGTTGCTGTGGGGAGTGGCCGGACAGATACGCAGTATTTT.

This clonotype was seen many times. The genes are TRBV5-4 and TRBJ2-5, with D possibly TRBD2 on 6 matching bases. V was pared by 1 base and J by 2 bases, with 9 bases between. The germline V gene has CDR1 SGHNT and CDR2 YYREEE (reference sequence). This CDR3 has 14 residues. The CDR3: CASSLRGGQETQYF. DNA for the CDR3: TGTGCCAGCAGCTTGAGGGGAGGTCAAGAGACCCAGTACTTC. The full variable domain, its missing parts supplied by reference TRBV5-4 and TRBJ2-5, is ETGVTQSPTHLIKTRGQQVTLRCSSQSGHNTVSWYQQALGQGPQFIFQYYREEENGRGNFPPRFSGLQFPNYSSELNVNALELDDSALYLCASSLRGGQETQYFGPGTRLLVL.

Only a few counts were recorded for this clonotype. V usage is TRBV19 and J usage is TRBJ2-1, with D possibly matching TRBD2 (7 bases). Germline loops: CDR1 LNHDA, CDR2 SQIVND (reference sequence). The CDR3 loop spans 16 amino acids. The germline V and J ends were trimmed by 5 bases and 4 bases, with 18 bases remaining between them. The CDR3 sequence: CASSRGRGGGYNEQFF. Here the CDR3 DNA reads TGTGCCAGTAGTCGGGGGAGGGGAGGGGGATACAATGAGCAGTTCTTC.

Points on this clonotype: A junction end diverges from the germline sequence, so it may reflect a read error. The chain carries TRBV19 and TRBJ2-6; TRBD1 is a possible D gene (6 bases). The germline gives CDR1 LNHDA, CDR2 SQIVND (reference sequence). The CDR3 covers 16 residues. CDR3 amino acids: CASQIKGESGANVMTF. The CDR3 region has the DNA TGTGCCAGTCAGATCAAGGGGGAGTCTGGGGCCAACGTCATGACTTTC.

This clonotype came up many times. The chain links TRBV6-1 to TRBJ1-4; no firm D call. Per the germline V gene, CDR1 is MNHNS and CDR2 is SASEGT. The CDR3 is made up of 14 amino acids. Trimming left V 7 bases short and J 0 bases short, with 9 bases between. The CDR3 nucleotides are TGTGCCAGCACTTACAGCGCAACTAATGAAAAACTGTTTTTT. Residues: CASTYSATNEKLFF.

Here the CDR3 reads CASSSRQGPYQETQYF. The CDR3 nucleotides read TGTGCCAGCAGCTCAAGACAGGGCCCGTACCAAGAGACCCAGTACTTC. The chain links TRBV5-4 to TRBJ2-5, with TRBD1 matching over 7 bases. The CDR3 is 16 amino acids. V was clipped by 3 bases and J by 0 bases; unmatched bases: 8. Germline CDR1 SGHNT, CDR2 YYREEE (reference sequence).

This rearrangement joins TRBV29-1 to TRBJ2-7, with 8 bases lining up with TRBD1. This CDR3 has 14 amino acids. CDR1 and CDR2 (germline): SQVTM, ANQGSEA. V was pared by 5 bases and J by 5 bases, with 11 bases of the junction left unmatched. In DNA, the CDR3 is TGCAGCGTTCGTTCTGACAGGGGTTTAGACGAGCAGTACTTC. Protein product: CSVRSDRGLDEQYF.

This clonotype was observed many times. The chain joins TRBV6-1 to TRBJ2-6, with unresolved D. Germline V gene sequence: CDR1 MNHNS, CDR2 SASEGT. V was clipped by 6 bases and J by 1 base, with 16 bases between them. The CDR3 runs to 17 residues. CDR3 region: CASSSTYPPSGANVLTF. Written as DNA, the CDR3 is TGTGCCAGCAGCAGCACCTATCCCCCATCTGGGGCCAACGTCCTGACTTTC.

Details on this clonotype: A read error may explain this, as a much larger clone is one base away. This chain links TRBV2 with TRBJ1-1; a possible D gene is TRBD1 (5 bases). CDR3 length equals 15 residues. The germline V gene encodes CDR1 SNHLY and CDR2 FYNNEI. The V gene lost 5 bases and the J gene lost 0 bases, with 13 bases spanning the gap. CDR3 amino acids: CASSKGARMNTEAFF. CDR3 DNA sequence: TGTGCCAGCAGTAAAGGGGCACGGATGAACACTGAAGCTTTCTTT.

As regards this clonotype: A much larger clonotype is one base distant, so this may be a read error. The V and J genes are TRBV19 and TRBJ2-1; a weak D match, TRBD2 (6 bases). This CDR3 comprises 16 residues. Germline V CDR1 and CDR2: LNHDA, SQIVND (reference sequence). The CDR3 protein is CASSPRGGSGDNEHFF. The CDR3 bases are TGTGCCAGTAGTCCCCGAGGTGGTAGCGGAGACAATGAGCATTTCTTC.

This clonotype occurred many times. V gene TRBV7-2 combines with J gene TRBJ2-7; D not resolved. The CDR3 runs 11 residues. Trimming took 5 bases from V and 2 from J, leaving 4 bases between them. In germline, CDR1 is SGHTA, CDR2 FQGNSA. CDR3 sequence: CASSTTYEQYF. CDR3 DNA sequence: TGTGCCAGCAGCACTACCTACGAGCAGTACTTC.

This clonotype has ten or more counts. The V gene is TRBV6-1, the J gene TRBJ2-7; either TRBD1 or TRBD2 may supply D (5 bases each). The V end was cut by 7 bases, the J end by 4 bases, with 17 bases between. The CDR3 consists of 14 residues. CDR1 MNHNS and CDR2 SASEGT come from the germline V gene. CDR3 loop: CASTLGPGGYEQYF. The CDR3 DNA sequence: TGTGCCAGCACCCTGGGACCGGGCGGGTACGAGCAGTACTTC.

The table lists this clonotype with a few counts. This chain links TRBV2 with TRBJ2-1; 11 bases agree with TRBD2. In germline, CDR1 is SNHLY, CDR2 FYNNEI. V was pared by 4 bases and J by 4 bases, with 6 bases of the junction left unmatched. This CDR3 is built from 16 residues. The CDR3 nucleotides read TGTGCCAGCAGTGCGACCGGGACTAGCGGATACAATGAGCAGTTCTTC. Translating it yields CASSATGTSGYNEQFF.

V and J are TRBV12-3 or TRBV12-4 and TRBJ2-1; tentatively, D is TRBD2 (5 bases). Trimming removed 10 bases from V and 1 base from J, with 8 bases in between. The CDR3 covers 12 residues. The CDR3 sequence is CATGNSYNEQFF. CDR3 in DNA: TGTGCCACGGGGAATTCCTACAATGAGCAGTTCTTC.

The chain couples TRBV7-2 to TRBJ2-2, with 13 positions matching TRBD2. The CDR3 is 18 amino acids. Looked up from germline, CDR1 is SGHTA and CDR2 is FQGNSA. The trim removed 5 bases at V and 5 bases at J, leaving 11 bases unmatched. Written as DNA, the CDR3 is TGTGCCAGCAGCCCCATGACTAGCGGGAGGAGGAGGACCGGGGAGCTGTTTTTT. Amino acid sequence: CASSPMTSGRRRTGELFF. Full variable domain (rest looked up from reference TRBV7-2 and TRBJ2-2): GAGVSQSPSNKVTEKGKDVELRCDPISGHTALYWYRQSLGQGLEFLIYFQGNSAPDKSGLPSDRFSAERTGGSVSTLTIQRTQQEDSAVYLCASSPMTSGRRRTGELFFGEGSRLTVL.

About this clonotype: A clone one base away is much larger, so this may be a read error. The CDR3 DNA sequence: TGTGCCAGGAGTTTAACTAGCGCTCATGAGCAGTTCTTC. This encodes CARSLTSAHEQFF. The V and J genes are TRBV28 and TRBJ2-1; 7 positions agree with TRBD2. This CDR3 has 13 amino acids. CDR1 is MDHEN, CDR2 SYDVKM, per germline.

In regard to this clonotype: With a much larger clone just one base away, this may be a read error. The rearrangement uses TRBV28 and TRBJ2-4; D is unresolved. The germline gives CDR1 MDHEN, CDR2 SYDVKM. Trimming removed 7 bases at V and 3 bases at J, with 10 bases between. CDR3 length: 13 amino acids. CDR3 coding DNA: TGTGCCAGCACCCTCCCGGGCAAAAACATTCAGTACTTC. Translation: CASTLPGKNIQYF. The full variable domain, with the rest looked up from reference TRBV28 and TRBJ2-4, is DVKVTQSSRYLVKRTGEKVFLECVQDMDHENMFWYRQDPGLGLRLIYFSYDVKMKEKGDIPEGYSVSREKKERFSLILESASTNQTSMYLCASTLPGKNIQYFGAGTRLSVL.

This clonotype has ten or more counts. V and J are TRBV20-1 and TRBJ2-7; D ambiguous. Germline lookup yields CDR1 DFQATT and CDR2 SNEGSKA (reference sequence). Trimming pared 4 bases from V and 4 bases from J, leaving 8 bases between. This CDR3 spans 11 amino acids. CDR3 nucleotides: TGCAGTGCTAACTCAGAGTACGAGCAGTACTTC. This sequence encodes CSANSEYEQYF.